These T cell receptor beta chains were read from a single sample in a study of PD-L1 blockade in urothelial cancer. Using immunoSEQ multiplex PCR, the repertoire was profiled, and TCRdb retains in-frame clones only, with some absent. The repertoire includes about 82,000 clones, approximately 90% of them detected once, and under 6% sits in the top ten. The sequencing used PBMCs, collected around atezolizumab (anti-PD-L1) treatment. These TCRs come from a woman aged 70-85 years with urothelial cancer. CDR3s include the opening cysteine and the closing phenylalanine or tryptophan. Fields, in order: V gene, clone size, CDR3 protein. Size is omitted from some rows. Given values are once, few, many or a class for expanded clones.

TRBV27	once	CASSLWAGNADTQYF
TRBV11-2	NA	CASSLGAEGGGYTF
TRBV6-5	NA	CASSYSGGRETQYF
TRBV27	NA	CASRSSGQGGKLFF
TRBV7-9	NA	CASSPTGTRHNEQFF
TRBV2	NA	CASSVRTGSGETQYF
TRBV7-9	NA	CASSLDRLSGQGNYNEQFF
TRBV19	medium-sized	CASSASGHEQFF
TRBV7-8	NA	CASSSITGGISYNQPQHF
TRBV4-1	NA	CASSQYRSPRSGNTIYF
TRBV27	NA	CASSLHEGTEAFF
TRBV18	NA	CASSPPGGGSYEQYF
TRBV7-9	NA	CASSPHPGPLGTEAFF
TRBV18	NA	CASSPGGLLSGANVLTF
TRBV5-6	NA	CASSLEGASGNTIYF
TRBV11-2	NA	CASSLLWTSGAEQYF
TRBV7-2	once	CASSLLDTQYF
TRBV9	NA	CASSVGRGATNEKLFF
TRBV11-2	few	CASSLGASWGLNTQYF
TRBV4-3	NA	CASSLSGGAYNEQFF
TRBV10-3	once	CAISDSQGHGNTIYF
TRBV9	NA	CASSDRPNTEAFF
TRBV6-6	NA	CASSYYSRGTYEQYF
TRBV25-1	NA	CASSESDRSRVGEQFF
TRBV18	NA	CASSTRGGASTDTQYF
TRBV9	NA	CASGRQGYNSPLHF
TRBV29-1	NA	CNGMTGYNEQFF
TRBV6-1	NA	CASSDPSGTDTQYF
TRBV30	NA	CAWSRRLAGNDEQYF
TRBV30	once	CAWTSLYEQYF
TRBV7-9	NA	CASSHIRDFPDTQYF
TRBV30	NA	CAWRGGAKQPQHF
TRBV5-1	NA	CASSASGGPSLPTGELFF
TRBV5-6	NA	CASSKLAGLVAYNEQFF
TRBV10-1	NA	CASSESGATYEQYF
TRBV7-3	once	CASSLRGGATGELFF
TRBV4-2	NA	CASSQEGLHYNEQFF
TRBV30	NA	CAWSLRSYEQYF
TRBV5-4	few	CASSLAAGAEAFF